This entry features one T cell receptor beta chain sequence. Its antigen is not known. The data derive from a study of PD-1 blockade in mismatch repair-deficient tumors. TCRdb keeps only in-frame clones here, not all; method: immunoSEQ multiplex PCR. The table lists 7,000 to 9,000 clones, over 80% of them singletons. Time point given: approximately 10-day in vitro stimulation with candidate neoantigen peptide 7. The receptor was derived from an adult with mismatch repair-deficient cancer. Sequenced material: cells cultured in vitro, taken from a patient treated with pembrolizumab.

The CDR3 protein is CASSPPRTGGHEQFF. For the CDR3, the DNA is TGTGCCAGCAGTCCTCCTCGGACAGGGGGACATGAGCAGTTCTTC. The chain links TRBV28 to TRBJ2-1, with 10 positions matching TRBD1. This CDR3 has 15 amino acids. With 5 bases clipped from V and 8 bases from J, the junction kept 9 bases outside the gene matches. From germline, CDR1 is MDHEN and CDR2 SYDVKM.